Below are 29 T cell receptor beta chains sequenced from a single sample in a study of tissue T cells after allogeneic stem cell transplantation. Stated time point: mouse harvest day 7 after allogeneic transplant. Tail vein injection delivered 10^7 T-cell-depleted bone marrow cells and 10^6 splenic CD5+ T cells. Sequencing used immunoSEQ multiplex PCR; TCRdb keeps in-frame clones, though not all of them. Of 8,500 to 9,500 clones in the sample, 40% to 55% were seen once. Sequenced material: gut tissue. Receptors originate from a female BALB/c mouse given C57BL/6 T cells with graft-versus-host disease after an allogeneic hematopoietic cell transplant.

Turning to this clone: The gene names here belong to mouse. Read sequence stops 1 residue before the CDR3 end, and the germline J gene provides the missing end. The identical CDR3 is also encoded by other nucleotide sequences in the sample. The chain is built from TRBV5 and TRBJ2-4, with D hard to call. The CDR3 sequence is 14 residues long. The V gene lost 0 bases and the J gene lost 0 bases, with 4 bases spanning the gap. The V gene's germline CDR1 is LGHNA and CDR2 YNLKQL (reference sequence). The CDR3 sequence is CASSQEGSQNTLYF. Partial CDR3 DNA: TGTGCCAGCAGCCAAGAAGGCAGTCAAAACACCTTGTAC.

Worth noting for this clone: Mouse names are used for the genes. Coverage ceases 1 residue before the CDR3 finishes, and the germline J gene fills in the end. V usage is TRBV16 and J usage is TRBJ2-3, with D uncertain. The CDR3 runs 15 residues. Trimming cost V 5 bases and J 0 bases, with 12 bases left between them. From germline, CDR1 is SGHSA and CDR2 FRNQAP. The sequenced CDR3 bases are TGTGCAAGCAGCACGAGTGGGTCTAGTGCAGAAACGCTGTAT. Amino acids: CASSTSGSSAETLY. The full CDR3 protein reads CASSTSGSSAETLYF.

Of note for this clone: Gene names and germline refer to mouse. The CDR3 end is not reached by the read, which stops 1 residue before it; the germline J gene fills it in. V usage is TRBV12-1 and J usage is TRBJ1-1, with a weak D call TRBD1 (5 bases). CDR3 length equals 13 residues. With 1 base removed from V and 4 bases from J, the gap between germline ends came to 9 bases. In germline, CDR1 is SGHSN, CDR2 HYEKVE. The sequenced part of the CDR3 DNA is TGTGCCAGCTCTCTGGGGGGGGGCACAGAAGTCTTC. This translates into CASSLGGGTEVF. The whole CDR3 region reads CASSLGGGTEVFF.

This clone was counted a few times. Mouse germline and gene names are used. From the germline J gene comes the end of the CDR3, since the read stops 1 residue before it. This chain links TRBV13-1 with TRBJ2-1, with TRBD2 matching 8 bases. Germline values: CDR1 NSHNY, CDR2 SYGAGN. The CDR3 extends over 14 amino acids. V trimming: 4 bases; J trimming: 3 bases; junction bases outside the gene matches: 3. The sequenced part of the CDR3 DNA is TGTGCCAGCAGTATCTGGGGGGCCTATGCTGAGCAGTTC. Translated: CASSIWGAYAEQF. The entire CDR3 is CASSIWGAYAEQFF.

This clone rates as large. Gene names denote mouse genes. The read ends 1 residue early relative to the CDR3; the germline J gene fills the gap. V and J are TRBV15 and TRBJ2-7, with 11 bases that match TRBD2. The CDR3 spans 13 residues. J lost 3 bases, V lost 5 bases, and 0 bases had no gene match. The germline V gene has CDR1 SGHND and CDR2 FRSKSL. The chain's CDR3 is CASSDWGGYEQYF. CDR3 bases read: TGTGCCAGCAGTGACTGGGGGGGCTATGAACAGTAC.

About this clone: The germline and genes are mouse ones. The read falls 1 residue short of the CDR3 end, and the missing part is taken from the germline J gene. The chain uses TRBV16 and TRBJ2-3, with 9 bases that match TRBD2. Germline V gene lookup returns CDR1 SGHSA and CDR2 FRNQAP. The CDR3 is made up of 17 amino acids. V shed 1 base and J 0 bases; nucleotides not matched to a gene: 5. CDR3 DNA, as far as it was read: TGTGCAAGCAGCTTAGCCCTGGGGGGGACTAGTGCAGAAACGCTGTAT. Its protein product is CASSLALGGTSAETLY. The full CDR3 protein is CASSLALGGTSAETLYF.

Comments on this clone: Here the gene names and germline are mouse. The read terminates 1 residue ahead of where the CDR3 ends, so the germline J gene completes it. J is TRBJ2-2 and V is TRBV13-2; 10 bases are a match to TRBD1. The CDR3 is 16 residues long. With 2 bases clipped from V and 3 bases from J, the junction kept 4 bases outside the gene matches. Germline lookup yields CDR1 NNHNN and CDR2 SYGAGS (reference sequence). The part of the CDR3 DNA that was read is TGTGCCAGCGGTGAGGGGACAGGGGAGGACACCGGGCAGCTCTAC. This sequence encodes CASGEGTGEDTGQLY. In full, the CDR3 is CASGEGTGEDTGQLYF.

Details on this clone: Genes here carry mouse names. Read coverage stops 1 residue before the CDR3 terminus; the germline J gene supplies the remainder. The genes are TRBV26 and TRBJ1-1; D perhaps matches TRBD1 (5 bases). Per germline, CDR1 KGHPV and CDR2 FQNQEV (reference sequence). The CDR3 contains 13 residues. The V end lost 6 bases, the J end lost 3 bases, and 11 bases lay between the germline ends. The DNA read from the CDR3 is TGTGCCAGCAGCCGCGACAGCTACACAGAAGTCTTC. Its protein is CASSRDSYTEVF. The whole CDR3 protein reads CASSRDSYTEVFF.

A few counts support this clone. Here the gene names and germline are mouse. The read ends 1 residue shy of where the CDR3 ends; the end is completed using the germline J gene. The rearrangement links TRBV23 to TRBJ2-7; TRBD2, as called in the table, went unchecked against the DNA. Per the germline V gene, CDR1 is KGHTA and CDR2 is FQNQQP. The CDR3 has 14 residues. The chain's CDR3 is CSSSQRDWGYEQYF. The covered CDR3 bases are TGCTCCAGCAGTCAAAGGGACTGGGGGTATGAACAGTAC. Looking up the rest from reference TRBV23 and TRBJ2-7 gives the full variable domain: DAAVTQKPRYLIKMKGQEAEMKCIPEKGHTAVFWYQQKQSKELKFLIYFQNQQPLDQIDMVKERFSAVCPSSSLCSLGIRTCEAEDSALYLCSSSQRDWGYEQYFGPGTRLTVL.

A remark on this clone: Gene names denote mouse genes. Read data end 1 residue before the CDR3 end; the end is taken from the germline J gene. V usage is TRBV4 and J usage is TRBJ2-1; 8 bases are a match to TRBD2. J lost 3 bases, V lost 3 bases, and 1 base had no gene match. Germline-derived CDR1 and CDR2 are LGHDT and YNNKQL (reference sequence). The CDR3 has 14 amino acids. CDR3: CASSYWGGYAEQFF. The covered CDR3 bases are TGTGCCAGCAGCTATTGGGGGGGCTATGCTGAGCAGTTC.

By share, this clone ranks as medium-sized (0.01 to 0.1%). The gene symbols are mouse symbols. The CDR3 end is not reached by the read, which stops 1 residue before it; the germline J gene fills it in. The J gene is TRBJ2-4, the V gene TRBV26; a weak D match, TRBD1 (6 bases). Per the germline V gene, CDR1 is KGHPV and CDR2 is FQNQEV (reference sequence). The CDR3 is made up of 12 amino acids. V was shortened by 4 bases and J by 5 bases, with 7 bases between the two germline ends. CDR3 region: CASSPDRNTLYF. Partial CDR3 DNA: TGTGCCAGCAGTCCGGACAGAAACACCTTGTAC.

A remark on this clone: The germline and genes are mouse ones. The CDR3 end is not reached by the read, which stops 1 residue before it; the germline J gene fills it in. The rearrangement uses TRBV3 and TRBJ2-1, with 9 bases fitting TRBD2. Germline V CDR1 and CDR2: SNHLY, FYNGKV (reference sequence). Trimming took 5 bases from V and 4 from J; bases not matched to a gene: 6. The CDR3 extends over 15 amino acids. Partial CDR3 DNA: TGTGCCAGCAGCCACGGGACTGGGTCTTATGCTGAGCAGTTC. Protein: CASSHGTGSYAEQF. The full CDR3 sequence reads CASSHGTGSYAEQFF.

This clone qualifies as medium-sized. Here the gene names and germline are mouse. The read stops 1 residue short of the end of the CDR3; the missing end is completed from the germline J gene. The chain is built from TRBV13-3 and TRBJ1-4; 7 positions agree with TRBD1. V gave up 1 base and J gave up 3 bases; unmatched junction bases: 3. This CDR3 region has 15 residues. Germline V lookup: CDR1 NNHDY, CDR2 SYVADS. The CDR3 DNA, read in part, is TGTGCCAGCAGTGATAGTCAGGGGGCCAACGAAAGATTATTT. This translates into CASSDSQGANERLF. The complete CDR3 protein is CASSDSQGANERLFF. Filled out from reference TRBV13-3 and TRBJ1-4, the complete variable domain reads EAAVTQSPRSKVAVTGGKVTLSCHQTNNHDYMYWYRQDTGHGLRLIHYSYVADSTEKGDIPDGYKASRPSQENFSLILELASLSQTAVYFCASSDSQGANERLFFGHGTKLSVL.

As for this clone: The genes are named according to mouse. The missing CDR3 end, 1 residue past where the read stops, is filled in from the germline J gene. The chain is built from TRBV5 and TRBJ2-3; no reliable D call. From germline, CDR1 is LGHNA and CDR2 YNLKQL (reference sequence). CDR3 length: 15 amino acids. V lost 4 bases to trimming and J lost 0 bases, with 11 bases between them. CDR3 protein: CASSPRRKSAETLYF. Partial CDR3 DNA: TGTGCCAGCAGCCCGAGACGGAAAAGTGCAGAAACGCTGTAT.

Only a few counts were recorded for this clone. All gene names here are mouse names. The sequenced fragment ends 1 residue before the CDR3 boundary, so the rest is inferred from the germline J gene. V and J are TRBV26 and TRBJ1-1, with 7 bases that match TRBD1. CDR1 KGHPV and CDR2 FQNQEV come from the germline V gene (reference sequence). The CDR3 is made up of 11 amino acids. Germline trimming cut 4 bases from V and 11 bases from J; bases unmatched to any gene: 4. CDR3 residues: CASSPRGQVFF. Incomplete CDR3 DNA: TGTGCCAGCAGTCCAAGGGGGCAGGTCTTC.

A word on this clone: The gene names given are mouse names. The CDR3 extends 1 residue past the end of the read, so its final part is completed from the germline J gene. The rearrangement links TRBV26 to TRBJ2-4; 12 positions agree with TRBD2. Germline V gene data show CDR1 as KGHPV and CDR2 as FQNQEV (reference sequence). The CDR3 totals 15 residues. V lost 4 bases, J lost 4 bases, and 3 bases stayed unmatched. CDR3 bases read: TGTGCCAGCAGTCCTGACTGGGGGGGCAAAAACACCTTGTAC. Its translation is CASSPDWGGKNTLY. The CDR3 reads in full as CASSPDWGGKNTLYF.

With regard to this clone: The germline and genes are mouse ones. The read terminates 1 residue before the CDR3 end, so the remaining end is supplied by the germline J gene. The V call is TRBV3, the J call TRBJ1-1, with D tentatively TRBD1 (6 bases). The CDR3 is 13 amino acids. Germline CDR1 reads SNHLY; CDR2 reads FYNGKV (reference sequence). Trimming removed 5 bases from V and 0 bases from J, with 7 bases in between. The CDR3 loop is CASSRTANTEVFF. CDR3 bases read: TGTGCCAGCAGCCGGACAGCAAACACAGAAGTCTTC.

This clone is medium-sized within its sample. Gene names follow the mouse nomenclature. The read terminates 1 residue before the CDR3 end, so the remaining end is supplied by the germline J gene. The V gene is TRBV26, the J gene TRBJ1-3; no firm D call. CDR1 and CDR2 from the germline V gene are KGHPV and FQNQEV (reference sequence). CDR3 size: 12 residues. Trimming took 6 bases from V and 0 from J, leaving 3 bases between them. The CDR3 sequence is CASRDSGNTLYF. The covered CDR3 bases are TGTGCCAGCAGGGATTCTGGAAATACGCTCTAT.

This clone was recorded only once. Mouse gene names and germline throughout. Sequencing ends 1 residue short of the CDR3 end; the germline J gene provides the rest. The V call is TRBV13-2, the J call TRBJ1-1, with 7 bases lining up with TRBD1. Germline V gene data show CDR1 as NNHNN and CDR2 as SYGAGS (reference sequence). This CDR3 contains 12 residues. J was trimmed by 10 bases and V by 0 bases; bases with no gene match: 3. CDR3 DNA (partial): TGTGCCAGCGGTGATGGGGCAGGGGGAGTCTTC. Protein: CASGDGAGGVF. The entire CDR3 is CASGDGAGGVFF.

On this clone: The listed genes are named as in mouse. CDR3 sequence: CSSSWTNSAETLYF. CDR3 DNA (partial): TGCTCCAGCAGTTGGACAAATAGTGCAGAAACGCTGTAT. The V call is TRBV23, the J call TRBJ2-3; the table assigns TRBD1, which was not confirmed against the DNA. The read falls 1 residue short of the CDR3 end, and the missing part is taken from the germline J gene. From germline, CDR1 is KGHTA and CDR2 FQNQQP. This CDR3 is 14 amino acids long.

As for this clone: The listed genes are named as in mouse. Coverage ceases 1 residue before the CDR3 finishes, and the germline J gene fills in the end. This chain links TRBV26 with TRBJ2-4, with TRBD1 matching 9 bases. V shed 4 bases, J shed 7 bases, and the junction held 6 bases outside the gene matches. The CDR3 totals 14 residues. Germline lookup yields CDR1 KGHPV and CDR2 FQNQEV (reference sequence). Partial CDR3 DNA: TGTGCCAGCAGTCCCGGGACAGGGAGGGACACCTTGTAC. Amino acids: CASSPGTGRDTLY. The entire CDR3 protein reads CASSPGTGRDTLYF.

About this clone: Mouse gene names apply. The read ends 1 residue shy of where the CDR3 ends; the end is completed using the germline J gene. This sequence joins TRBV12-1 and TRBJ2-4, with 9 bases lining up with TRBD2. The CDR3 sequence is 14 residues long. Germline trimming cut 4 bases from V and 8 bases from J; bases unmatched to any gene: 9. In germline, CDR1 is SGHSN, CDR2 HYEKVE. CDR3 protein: CASSSGGGGGTLYF. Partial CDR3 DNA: TGTGCCAGCTCCTCTGGGGGGGGAGGGGGCACCTTGTAC.

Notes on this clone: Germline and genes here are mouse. The covered CDR3 bases are TGTGCCAGCACCCTTAGGGGCCAAGACACCCAGTAC. Translation: CASTLRGQDTQY. The entire CDR3 protein reads CASTLRGQDTQYF. V is TRBV15 and J is TRBJ2-5, with D perhaps matching TRBD1 (5 bases). The read terminates 1 residue before the CDR3 end, so the remaining end is supplied by the germline J gene. CDR1 SGHND and CDR2 FRSKSL come from the germline V gene. The CDR3 spans 13 residues. The germline V and J ends were trimmed by 7 bases and 2 bases, with 10 bases remaining between them.

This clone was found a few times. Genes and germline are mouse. Partial CDR3 DNA: TGTGCCAGCAGTCTGTATAGGAACTATGAACAGTAC. Translated, it gives CASSLYRNYEQY. In full, the CDR3 reads CASSLYRNYEQYF. The chain recombines TRBV26 with TRBJ2-7; the D is unclear. The CDR3 end falls 1 residue outside the read, so it is completed with the germline J gene. V shed 1 base and J shed 3 bases, with 7 bases lying between them. The CDR3 has 13 residues. The germline gives CDR1 KGHPV, CDR2 FQNQEV (reference sequence). Drawing the rest from reference TRBV26 and TRBJ2-7, the complete variable domain is NSKVIQTPRYLVKGQGQKAKMRCIPEKGHPVVFWYQQNKNNEFKFLINFQNQEVLQQIDMTEKRFSAECPSNSPCSLEIQSSEAGDSALYLCASSLYRNYEQYFGPGTRLTVL.

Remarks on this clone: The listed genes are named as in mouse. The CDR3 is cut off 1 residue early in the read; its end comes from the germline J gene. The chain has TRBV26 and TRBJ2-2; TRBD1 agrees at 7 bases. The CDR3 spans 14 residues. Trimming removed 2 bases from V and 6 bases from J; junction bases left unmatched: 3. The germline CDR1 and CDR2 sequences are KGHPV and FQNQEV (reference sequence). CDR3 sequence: CASSLDRAPGQLYF. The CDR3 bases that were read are TGTGCCAGCAGTCTGGACAGGGCTCCCGGGCAGCTCTAC.

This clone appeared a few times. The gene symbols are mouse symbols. The CDR3 region is CASSPTGNERLFF. CDR3 DNA (partial): TGTGCCAGCAGTCCGACAGGCAACGAAAGATTATTT. The chain uses TRBV26 and TRBJ1-4; the D gene is possibly TRBD1 (6 bases). The CDR3 end falls 1 residue outside the read, so it is completed with the germline J gene. V shed 4 bases and J shed 4 bases, with 7 bases lying between them. The CDR3 is 13 amino acids. Germline values: CDR1 KGHPV, CDR2 FQNQEV (reference sequence).

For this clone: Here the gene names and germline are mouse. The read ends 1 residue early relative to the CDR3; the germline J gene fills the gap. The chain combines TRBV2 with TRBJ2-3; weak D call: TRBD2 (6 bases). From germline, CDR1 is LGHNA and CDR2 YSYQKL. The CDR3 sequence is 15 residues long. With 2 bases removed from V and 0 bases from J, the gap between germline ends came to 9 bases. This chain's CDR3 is CASSQLGSSAETLYF. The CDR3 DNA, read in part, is TGTGCCAGCAGCCAACTGGGGTCTAGTGCAGAAACGCTGTAT.

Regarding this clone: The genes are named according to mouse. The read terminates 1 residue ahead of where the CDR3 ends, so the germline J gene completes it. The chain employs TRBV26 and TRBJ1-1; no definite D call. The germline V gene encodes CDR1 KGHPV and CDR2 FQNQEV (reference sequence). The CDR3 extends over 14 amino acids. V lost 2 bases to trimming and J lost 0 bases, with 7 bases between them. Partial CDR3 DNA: TGTGCCAGCAGTCTGGCAGGATCAAACACAGAAGTCTTC. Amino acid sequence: CASSLAGSNTEVF. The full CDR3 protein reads CASSLAGSNTEVFF. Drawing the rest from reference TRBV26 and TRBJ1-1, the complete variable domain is NSKVIQTPRYLVKGQGQKAKMRCIPEKGHPVVFWYQQNKNNEFKFLINFQNQEVLQQIDMTEKRFSAECPSNSPCSLEIQSSEAGDSALYLCASSLAGSNTEVFFGKGTRLTVV.

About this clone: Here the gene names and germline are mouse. The DNA read from the CDR3 is TGTGCCAGCAGTCCTCAGGGAGGGAACACCTTGTAC. Its protein product is CASSPQGGNTLY. The whole CDR3 region reads CASSPQGGNTLYF. V is TRBV26 and J is TRBJ2-4, with D possibly being TRBD1 (5 bases). The CDR3 extends 1 residue past the end of the read, so its final part is completed from the germline J gene. Looked up from germline, CDR1 is KGHPV and CDR2 is FQNQEV (reference sequence). V was cut by 4 bases and J by 6 bases, with 11 bases left in between. The CDR3 runs 13 residues.